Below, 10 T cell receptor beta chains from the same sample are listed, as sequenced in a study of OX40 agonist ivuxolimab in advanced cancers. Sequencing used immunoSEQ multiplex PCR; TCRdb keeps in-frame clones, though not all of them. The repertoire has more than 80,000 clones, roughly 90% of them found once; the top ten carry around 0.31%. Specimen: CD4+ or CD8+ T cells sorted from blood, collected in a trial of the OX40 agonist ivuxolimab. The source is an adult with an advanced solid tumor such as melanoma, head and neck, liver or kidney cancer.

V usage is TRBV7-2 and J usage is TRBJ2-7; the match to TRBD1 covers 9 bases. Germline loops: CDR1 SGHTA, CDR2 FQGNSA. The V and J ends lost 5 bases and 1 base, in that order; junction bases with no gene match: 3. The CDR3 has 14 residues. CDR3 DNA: TGTGCCAGCAGCATTGGGACAGGGTCCTACGAGCAGTACTTC. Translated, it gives CASSIGTGSYEQYF.

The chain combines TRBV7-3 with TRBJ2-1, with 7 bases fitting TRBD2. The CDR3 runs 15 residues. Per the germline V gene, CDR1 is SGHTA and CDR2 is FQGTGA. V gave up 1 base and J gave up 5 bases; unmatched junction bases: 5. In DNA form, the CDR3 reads TGTGCCAGCAGCTTAAGCGGGAGTTGGAACAATGAGCAGTTCTTC. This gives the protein CASSLSGSWNNEQFF.

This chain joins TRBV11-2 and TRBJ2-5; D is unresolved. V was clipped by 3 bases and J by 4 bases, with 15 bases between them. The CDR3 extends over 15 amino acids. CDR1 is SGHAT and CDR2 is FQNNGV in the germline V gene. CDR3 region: CASSLGYGLGETQYF. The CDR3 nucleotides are TGTGCCAGCAGCTTGGGATATGGGCTTGGAGAGACCCAGTACTTC.

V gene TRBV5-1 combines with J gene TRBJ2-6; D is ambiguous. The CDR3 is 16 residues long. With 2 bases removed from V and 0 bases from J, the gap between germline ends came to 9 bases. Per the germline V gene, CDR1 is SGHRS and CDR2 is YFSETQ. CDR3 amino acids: CASSLSQSSGANVLTF. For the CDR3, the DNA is TGCGCCAGCAGCTTATCACAGTCCTCTGGGGCCAACGTCCTGACTTTC.

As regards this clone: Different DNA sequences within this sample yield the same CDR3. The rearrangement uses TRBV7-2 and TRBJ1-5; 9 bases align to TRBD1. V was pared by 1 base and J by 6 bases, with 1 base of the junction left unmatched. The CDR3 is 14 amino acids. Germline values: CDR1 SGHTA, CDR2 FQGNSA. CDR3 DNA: TGTGCCAGCAGCTTAGGACAGGGGGGTCAGCCCCAGCATTTT. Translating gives CASSLGQGGQPQHF.

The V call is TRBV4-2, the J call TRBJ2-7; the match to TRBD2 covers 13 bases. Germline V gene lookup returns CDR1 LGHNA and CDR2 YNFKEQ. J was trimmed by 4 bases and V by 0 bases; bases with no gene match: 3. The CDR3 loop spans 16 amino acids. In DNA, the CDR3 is TGTGCCAGCAGCCAAGAAGGGACTAGCGGGACTTACGAGCAGTACTTC. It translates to CASSQEGTSGTYEQYF.

The DNA of the CDR3 is TGTGCCAGCAGCTTAGCAGGGGGCCCCTACAATGAGCAGTTCTTC. Encoded protein: CASSLAGGPYNEQFF. The chain is built from TRBV7-2 and TRBJ2-1; the match to TRBD1 covers 7 bases. Trimming at V came to 0 bases and at J to 2 bases, leaving 1 base not matched to a gene. In germline, CDR1 is SGHTA, CDR2 FQGNSA. CDR3 length: 15 amino acids.

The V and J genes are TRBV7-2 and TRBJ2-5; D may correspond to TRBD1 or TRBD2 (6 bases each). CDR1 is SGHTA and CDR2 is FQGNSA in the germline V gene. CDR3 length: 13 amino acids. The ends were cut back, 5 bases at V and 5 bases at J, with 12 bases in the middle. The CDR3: CASSRLGGETQYF. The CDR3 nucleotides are TGTGCCAGCAGCCGTTTAGGGGGGGAGACCCAGTACTTC.

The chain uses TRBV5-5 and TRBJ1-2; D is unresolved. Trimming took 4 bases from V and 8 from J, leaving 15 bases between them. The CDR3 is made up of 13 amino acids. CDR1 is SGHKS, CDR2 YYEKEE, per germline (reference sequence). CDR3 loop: CASSLDSGEGYTF. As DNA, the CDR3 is TGTGCCAGCAGCCTGGACTCAGGCGAAGGCTACACCTTC.

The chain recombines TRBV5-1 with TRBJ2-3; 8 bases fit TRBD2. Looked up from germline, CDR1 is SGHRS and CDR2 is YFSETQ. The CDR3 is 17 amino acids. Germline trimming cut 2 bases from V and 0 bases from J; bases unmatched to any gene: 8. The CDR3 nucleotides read TGCGCCAGCAGCTTAAAGGTACTAGCGGAGAGCACAGATACGCAGTATTTT. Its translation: CASSLKVLAESTDTQYF. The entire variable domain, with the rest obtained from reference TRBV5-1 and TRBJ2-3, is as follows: KAGVTQTPRYLIKTRGQQVTLSCSPISGHRSVSWYQQTPGQGLQFLFEYFSETQRNKGNFPGRFSGRQFSNSRSEMNVSTLELGDSALYLCASSLKVLAESTDTQYFGPGTRLTVL.